These 17 T cell receptor beta chains share one sample of origin, sequenced in a study of cytomegalovirus exposure and HLA in healthy donors. It was with 60 Vbeta and 13 Jbeta primers that the PCR ran. Clones were sequenced by immunoSEQ multiplex PCR, and TCRdb holds only the in-frame ones, with some missing. Altogether over 150,000 clones are present, 80% to 90% being singletons, with the ten largest covering 13%. Sample: PBMCs. Every receptor here comes from a woman aged 45-65 years in good health and CMV-seronegative.

CDR3 bases: TGTGCCAGCCAGAAAATCACAGATACGCAGTATTTT. Its protein is CASQKITDTQYF. The chain employs TRBV18 and TRBJ2-3; D is unresolved. CDR3 length: 12 residues. Trimming removed 8 bases from V and 2 bases from J, with 8 bases in between. Germline V gene lookup returns CDR1 KGHSH and CDR2 LQKENI.

This clone is a singleton in its sample. Other nucleotide sequences from this sample produce the same CDR3. The chain joins TRBV6-5 to TRBJ2-7, with 7 positions matching TRBD1. The CDR3 contains 14 residues. Germline V gives CDR1 MNHEY, CDR2 SVGAGI. The trim removed 5 bases at V and 3 bases at J, leaving 7 bases unmatched. The CDR3, as DNA: TGTGCCAGCAGTAGAAGGGACAGCGGCTACGAGCAGTACTTC. Translating gives CASSRRDSGYEQYF.

The chain carries TRBV11-1 and TRBJ2-1, with 8 bases matching TRBD2. This CDR3 comprises 16 residues. The germline gives CDR1 SGHAT, CDR2 FQDESV (reference sequence). With 4 bases clipped from V and 7 bases from J, the junction kept 12 bases outside the gene matches. The CDR3 region has the DNA TGTGCCAGCAGCTATTTCGGGGGGGGCCGAGGGAATGAGCAGTTCTTC. Its translation: CASSYFGGGRGNEQFF.

This rearrangement joins TRBV21-1 to TRBJ2-7; no check of the table's D call, TRBD1, against the DNA was made. TRBV21-1 is tagged as a pseudogene. The CDR3 length is 14 residues. CDR3 DNA: TGTGCCAGCAGCAAACTTCTCGACAACGAAGGGCAGTACTTC. It yields the protein CASSKLLDNEGQYF.

The genes are TRBV11-2 and TRBJ2-4; TRBD2 aligns across 7 bases. This CDR3 has 16 residues. The V segment lost 4 bases and the J segment 0 bases; nucleotides outside the gene matches: 6. CDR1 is SGHAT, CDR2 FQNNGV, per germline. CDR3 coding DNA: TGTGCCAGCAGCTCGGGACTAACATTAGCCAAAAACATTCAGTACTTC. As protein: CASSSGLTLAKNIQYF.

This clone was picked up a small number of times. This chain connects TRBV18 to TRBJ2-2; 10 bases are a match to TRBD2. The CDR3 consists of 16 residues. In germline, CDR1 is KGHSH, CDR2 LQKENI. J gave up 2 bases and V 2 bases, and 2 bases lay outside the gene matches. CDR3 protein: CASSPWTSGNTGELFF. CDR3 nucleotides: TGTGCCAGCTCACCATGGACTAGCGGTAACACCGGGGAGCTGTTTTTT. The complete variable domain, with remaining parts taken from reference TRBV18 and TRBJ2-2, reads NAGVMQNPRHLVRRRGQEARLRCSPMKGHSHVYWYRQLPEEGLKFMVYLQKENIIDESGMPKERFSAEFPKEGPSILRIQQVVRGDSAAYFCASSPWTSGNTGELFFGEGSRLTVL.

The chain has TRBV15 and TRBJ1-2; no clear D gene. CDR3 length: 11 residues. Germline V gene lookup returns CDR1 LNHNV and CDR2 YYDKDF (reference sequence). Trimming shortened V by 5 bases and J by 8 bases, and 9 bases separated the two germline ends. The CDR3 nucleotides are TGTGCCACCAGCGCGGAGGTCGGCTACACCTTC. It yields the protein CATSAEVGYTF. Filled out from reference TRBV15 and TRBJ1-2, the complete variable domain reads DAMVIQNPRYQVTQFGKPVTLSCSQTLNHNVMYWYQQKSSQAPKLLFHYYDKDFNNEADTPDNFQSRRPNTSFCFLDIRSPGLGDTAMYLCATSAEVGYTFGSGTRLTVV.

This clone was observed a handful of times. This chain joins TRBV6-4 and TRBJ1-5, with a tentative D call TRBD1 (5 bases). Germline CDR1 MRHNA, CDR2 SNTAGT. Trimming removed 8 bases from V and 1 base from J, with 24 bases in between. The CDR3 is 18 residues long. The CDR3 is CASVRGRQGCISNQPQHF. Written as DNA, the CDR3 is TGTGCCAGCGTACGCGGGAGGCAGGGTTGCATAAGCAATCAGCCCCAGCATTTT.

The genes are TRBV9 and TRBJ2-7; TRBD2 matches at 8 bases. Germline loops: CDR1 SGDLS, CDR2 YYNGEE. CDR3 size: 15 residues. V dropped 0 bases and J dropped 4; count of bases not matched to a gene: 6. The CDR3 spells CASSVDDREGYEQYF. The CDR3 nucleotides read TGTGCCAGCAGCGTAGACGATCGGGAGGGGTACGAGCAGTACTTC.

This clone was counted between two and nine times. J is TRBJ2-2 and V is TRBV6-1, with D hard to call. The CDR3 contains 14 residues. From germline, CDR1 is MNHNS and CDR2 SASEGT. Trimming removed 6 bases from V and 4 bases from J, with 12 bases in between. The CDR3 coding sequence is TGTGCCAGCAGCGGGTCCAAAGTCACCGGGGAGCTGTTTTTT. Protein product: CASSGSKVTGELFF.

The gene calls are TRBV5-1 and TRBJ2-1, with 11 bases aligning to TRBD1. Germline V gives CDR1 SGHRS, CDR2 YFSETQ. The V gene end was trimmed by 4 bases and the J gene end by 6 bases; junction bases not matched to a gene: 3. The CDR3 covers 14 residues. The DNA of the CDR3 is TGCGCCAGCAGCCAGGGACAGGGGGTCAATGAGCAGTTCTTC. Translated: CASSQGQGVNEQFF.

The rearrangement uses TRBV29-1 and TRBJ1-1; D not certain. Germline V gene lookup returns CDR1 SQVTM and CDR2 ANQGSEA. V shed 0 bases and J shed 7 bases, with 6 bases lying between them. The CDR3 length is 11 residues. Here the CDR3 DNA reads TGCAGCGTTGAAGATTCGGTTGAAGCTTTCTTT. This codes for CSVEDSVEAFF.

V gene TRBV4-3 combines with J gene TRBJ2-1; 9 bases fit TRBD1. The germline V gene has CDR1 LGHNA and CDR2 YSLEER. The CDR3 covers 14 residues. Trimming at V came to 4 bases and at J to 8 bases, leaving 6 bases not matched to a gene. The CDR3 spells CASSRKQGADEQFF. The CDR3 region has the DNA TGCGCCAGCAGCCGAAAACAGGGGGCCGATGAGCAGTTCTTC.

This chain joins TRBV25-1 and TRBJ2-2, with D possibly being TRBD2 (5 bases). Per the germline V gene, CDR1 is MGHDK and CDR2 is SYGVNS. The V and J ends lost 7 bases and 5 bases respectively, with 23 bases between them. The CDR3 sequence is 17 residues long. CDR3 in amino acids: CASTNSPLGTGTGELFF. The DNA for the CDR3 is TGTGCCAGCACCAACAGTCCCCTAGGAACGGGGACCGGGGAGCTGTTTTTT.

The chain uses TRBV27 and TRBJ1-1; no firm D call. CDR1 and CDR2 (germline): MNHEY, SMNVEV (reference sequence). V was clipped by 2 bases and J by 5 bases, with 12 bases between them. This CDR3 spans 14 amino acids. The CDR3 reads CASSLRGPGTEAFF. CDR3 in DNA: TGTGCCAGCAGTTTACGAGGCCCTGGGACTGAAGCTTTCTTT.

This clone was counted a single time. The chain has TRBV7-2 and TRBJ1-2, with D unclear. There are 14 residues in the CDR3. V lost 2 bases, J lost 2 bases, and 9 bases lay in between. Germline V CDR1 and CDR2: SGHTA, FQGNSA. The CDR3: CASSLSTDNYGYTF. The CDR3 coding sequence is TGTGCCAGCAGCTTAAGTACAGACAACTATGGCTACACCTTC. The variable domain in full, with the rest retrieved from reference TRBV7-2 and TRBJ1-2, is GAGVSQSPSNKVTEKGKDVELRCDPISGHTALYWYRQSLGQGLEFLIYFQGNSAPDKSGLPSDRFSAERTGGSVSTLTIQRTQQEDSAVYLCASSLSTDNYGYTFGSGTRLTVV.

The chain recombines TRBV29-1 with TRBJ1-1; a possible D gene is TRBD1 (5 bases). This CDR3 has 13 amino acids. The germline V gene has CDR1 SQVTM and CDR2 ANQGSEA. V lost 6 bases and J 0 bases, leaving 11 bases between the germline ends. CDR3 DNA: TGCAGCGTACTAACAGGTATGAACACTGAAGCTTTCTTT. Protein sequence: CSVLTGMNTEAFF.